These T cell receptor beta chains were read from a single sample in a study of T cell changes during pregnancy in multiple sclerosis. The table came from immunoSEQ multiplex PCR; TCRdb's copy has only in-frame clones and leaves some out. Here the sample spans 16,000 or so clones, around 97% being singletons. This material consisted of peripheral blood, taken in the third trimester of pregnancy. These receptors were taken from a female donor with multiple sclerosis, enrolled in a pregnancy study. The CDR3 runs from the conserved cysteine through the conserved F or W. D genes are given only for firm matches. Size is stated for part of the rows, as once, few or many counts, or as a class when the clone is expanded.

clone_size j_call v_call d_call cdr3_aa cdr3_nt
NA TRBJ1-4 TRBV11-2 NA CASSQSSVLFF TGTGCCAGCAGCCAATCGTCAGTTCTGTTTTTT
NA TRBJ1-1 TRBV5-1 TRBD1 CASRDRDTEAFF TGCGCCAGCCGGGACAGGGACACTGAAGCTTTCTTT
once TRBJ1-3 TRBV6-5 NA CASSYKGGYSGNTIYF TGTGCCAGCAGTTATAAGGGCGGGTACTCTGGAAACACCATATATTTT
NA TRBJ2-1 TRBV7-6 TRBD1 CASSLAPPTGGEQFF TGTGCCAGCAGCTTAGCCCCCCCTACAGGGGGCGAGCAGTTCTTC
NA TRBJ2-1 TRBV18 NA CASSDGHGEQFF TGTGCCAGCTCAGACGGACACGGCGAGCAGTTCTTC
NA TRBJ1-4 TRBV5-4 NA CASSRGVATNEKLFF TGTGCCAGCAGCCGGGGTGTTGCAACTAATGAAAAACTGTTTTTT
once TRBJ1-2 TRBV6-1 TRBD1 CASSEALGGTDGYTF TGTGCCAGCAGTGAAGCGCTTGGGGGGACAGACGGCTACACCTTC
NA TRBJ1-2 TRBV5-1 NA CASSFNANYGYTF TGCGCCAGCAGCTTTAATGCTAACTATGGCTACACCTTC
NA TRBJ2-3 TRBV27 TRBD2 CASALGSGGSLADTQYF TGTGCCAGCGCCTTAGGGTCGGGCGGGAGTTTGGCAGATACGCAGTATTTT
NA TRBJ2-2 TRBV5-5 NA CASSLKGPGELFF TGTGCCAGCAGCTTGAAGGGGCCCGGGGAGCTGTTTTTT
once TRBJ2-7 TRBV9 TRBD1 CASSVGDRGLRGLEQYF TGTGCCAGCAGCGTAGGGGACAGGGGATTGAGGGGCCTCGAGCAGTACTTC
NA TRBJ1-5 TRBV5-1 NA CASSLAGGVEGNQPQHF TGCGCCAGCAGCTTGGCCGGGGGGGTGGAGGGCAATCAGCCCCAGCATTTT